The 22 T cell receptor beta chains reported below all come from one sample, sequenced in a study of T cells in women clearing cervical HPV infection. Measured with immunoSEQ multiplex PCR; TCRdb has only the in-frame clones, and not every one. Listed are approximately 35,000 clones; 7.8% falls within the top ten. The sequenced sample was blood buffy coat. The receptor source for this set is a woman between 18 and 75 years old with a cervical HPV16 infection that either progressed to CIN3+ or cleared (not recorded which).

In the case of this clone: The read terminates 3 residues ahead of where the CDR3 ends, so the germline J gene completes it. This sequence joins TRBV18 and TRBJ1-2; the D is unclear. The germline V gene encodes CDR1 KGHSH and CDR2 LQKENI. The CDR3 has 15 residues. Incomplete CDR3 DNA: TGTGCCAGCTCACCACCGGGCCAGACCAACGGTACC. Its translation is CASSPPGQTNGT. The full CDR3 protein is CASSPPGQTNGTYTF.

The DNA read from the CDR3 is TGTGCCAGTAGTCCCAGCAGACAGGGCAATCAGCCG. Encoded protein: CASSPSRQGNQP. The full-length CDR3 reads as CASSPSRQGNQPQYF. The V and J genes are TRBV19 and TRBJ2-3, with 7 positions matching TRBD1. Read sequence stops 3 residues before the CDR3 end, and the germline J gene provides the missing end. CDR3 length equals 15 residues. Germline V gene lookup returns CDR1 LNHDA and CDR2 SQIVND (reference sequence).

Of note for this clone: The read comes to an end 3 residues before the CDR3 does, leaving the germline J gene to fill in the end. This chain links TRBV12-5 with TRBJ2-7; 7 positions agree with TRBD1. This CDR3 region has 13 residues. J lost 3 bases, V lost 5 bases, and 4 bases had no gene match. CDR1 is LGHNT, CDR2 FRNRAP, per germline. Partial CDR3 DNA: TGTGCTAGTGGTCCCGACAGGGACTACGAG. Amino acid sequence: CASGPDRDYE. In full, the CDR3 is CASGPDRDYEQYF.

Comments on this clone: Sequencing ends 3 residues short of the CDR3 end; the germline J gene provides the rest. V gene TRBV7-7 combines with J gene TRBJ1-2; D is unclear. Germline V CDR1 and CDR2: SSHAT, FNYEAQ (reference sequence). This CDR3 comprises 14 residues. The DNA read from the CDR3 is TGTGCCAGCAGCGCAACTAGAGCCTCCTACGAC. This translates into CASSATRASYD. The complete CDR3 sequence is CASSATRASYDYTF.

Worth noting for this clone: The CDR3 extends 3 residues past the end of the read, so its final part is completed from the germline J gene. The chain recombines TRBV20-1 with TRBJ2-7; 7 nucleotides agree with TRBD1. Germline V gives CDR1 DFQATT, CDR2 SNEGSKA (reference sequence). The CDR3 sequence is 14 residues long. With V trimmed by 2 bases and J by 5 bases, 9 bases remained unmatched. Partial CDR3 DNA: TGCAGTGCTAGAATACAGGGGTACCTAAACGAG. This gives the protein CSARIQGYLNE. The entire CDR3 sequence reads CSARIQGYLNEQYF.

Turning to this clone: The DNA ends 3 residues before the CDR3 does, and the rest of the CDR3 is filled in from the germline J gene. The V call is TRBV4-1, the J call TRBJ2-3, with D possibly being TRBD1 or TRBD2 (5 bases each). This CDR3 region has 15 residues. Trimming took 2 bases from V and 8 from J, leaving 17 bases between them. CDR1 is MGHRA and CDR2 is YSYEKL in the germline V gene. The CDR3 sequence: CASSQPLGELVTQYF. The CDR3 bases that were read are TGCGCCAGCAGCCAACCGTTAGGGGAGTTGGTTACG.

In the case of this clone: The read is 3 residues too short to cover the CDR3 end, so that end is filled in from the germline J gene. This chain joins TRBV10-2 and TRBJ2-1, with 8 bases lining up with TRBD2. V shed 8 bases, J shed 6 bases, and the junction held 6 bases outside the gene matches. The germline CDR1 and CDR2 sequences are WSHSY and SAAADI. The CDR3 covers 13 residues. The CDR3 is CASSAGLGNEQFF. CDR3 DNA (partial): TGCGCCAGCTCTGCGGGACTAGGCAATGAG.

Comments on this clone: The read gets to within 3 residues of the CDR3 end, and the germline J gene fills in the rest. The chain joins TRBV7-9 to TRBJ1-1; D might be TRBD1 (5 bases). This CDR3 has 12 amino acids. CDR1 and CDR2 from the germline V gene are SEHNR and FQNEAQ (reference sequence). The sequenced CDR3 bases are TGTGCCAGCAGCTTGGACACCTACGAG. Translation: CASSLDTYE. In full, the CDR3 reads CASSLDTYEAFF.

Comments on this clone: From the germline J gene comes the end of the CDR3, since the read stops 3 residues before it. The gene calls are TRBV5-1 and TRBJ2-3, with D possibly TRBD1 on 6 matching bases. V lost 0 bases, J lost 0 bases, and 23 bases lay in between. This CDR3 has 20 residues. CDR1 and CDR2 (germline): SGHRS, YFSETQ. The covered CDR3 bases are TGCGCCAGCAGCTTGGGTTCAGGGGCAGGGGATTTCCATAGCACAGATACG. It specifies CASSLGSGAGDFHSTDT. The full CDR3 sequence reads CASSLGSGAGDFHSTDTQYF.

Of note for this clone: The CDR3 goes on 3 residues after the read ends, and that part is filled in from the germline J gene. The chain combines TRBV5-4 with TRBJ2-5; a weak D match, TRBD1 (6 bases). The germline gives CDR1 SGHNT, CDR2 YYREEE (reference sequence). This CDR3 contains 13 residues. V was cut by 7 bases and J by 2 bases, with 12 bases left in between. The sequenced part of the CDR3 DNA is TGTGCCAGCTGTCCGGGACAACAAGAGACC. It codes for CASCPGQQET. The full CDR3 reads CASCPGQQETQYF.

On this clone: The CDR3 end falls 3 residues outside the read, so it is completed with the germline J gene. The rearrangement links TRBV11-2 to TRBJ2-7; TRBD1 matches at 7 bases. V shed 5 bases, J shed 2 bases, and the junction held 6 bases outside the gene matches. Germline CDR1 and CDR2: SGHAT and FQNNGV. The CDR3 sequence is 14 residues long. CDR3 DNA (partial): TGTGCCAGCAGCCCTGGGACAGTCGCCTACGAG. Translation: CASSPGTVAYE. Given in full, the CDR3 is CASSPGTVAYEQYF. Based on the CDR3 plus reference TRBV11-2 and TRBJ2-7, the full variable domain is EAGVAQSPRYKIIEKRQSVAFWCNPISGHATLYWYQQILGQGPKLLIQFQNNGVVDDSQLPKDRFSAERLKGVDSTLKIQPAKLEDSAVYLCASSPGTVAYEQYFGPGTRLTVT.

Partial CDR3 DNA: TGCAGTGCCCCATCTAGCGGGAGATTCGGAGGCTCCTACGAG. Its protein is CSAPSSGRFGGSYE. The full CDR3 is CSAPSSGRFGGSYEQYF. V and J are TRBV20-1 and TRBJ2-7; 10 positions agree with TRBD2. The read halts 3 residues ahead of the CDR3 end, with the missing end drawn from the germline J gene. J lost 0 bases, V lost 6 bases, and 14 bases had no gene match. Germline lookup yields CDR1 DFQATT and CDR2 SNEGSKA (reference sequence). This CDR3 contains 17 residues.

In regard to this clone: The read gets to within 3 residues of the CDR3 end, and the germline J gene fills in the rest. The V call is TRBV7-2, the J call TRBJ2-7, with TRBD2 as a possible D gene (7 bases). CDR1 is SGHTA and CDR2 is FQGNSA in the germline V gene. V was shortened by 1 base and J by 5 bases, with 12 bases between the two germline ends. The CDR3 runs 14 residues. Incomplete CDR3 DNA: TGTGCCAGCAGCTTAGGCGGGGGCTTGGACGAG. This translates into CASSLGGGLDE. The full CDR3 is CASSLGGGLDEQYF.

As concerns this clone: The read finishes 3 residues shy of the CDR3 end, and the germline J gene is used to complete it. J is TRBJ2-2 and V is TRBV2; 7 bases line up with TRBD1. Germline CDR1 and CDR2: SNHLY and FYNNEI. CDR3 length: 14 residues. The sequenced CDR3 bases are TGTGCCAGCAGTTTAACAGGGGTTGATGAAAAG. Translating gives CASSLTGVDEK. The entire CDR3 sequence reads CASSLTGVDEKLFF.

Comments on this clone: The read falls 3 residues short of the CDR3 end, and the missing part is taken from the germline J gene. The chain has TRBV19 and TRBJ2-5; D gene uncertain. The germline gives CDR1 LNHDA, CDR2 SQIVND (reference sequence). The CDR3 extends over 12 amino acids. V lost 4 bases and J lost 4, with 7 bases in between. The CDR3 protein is CASSKVAETQYF. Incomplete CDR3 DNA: TGTGCCAGTAGTAAGGTGGCAGAGACC.

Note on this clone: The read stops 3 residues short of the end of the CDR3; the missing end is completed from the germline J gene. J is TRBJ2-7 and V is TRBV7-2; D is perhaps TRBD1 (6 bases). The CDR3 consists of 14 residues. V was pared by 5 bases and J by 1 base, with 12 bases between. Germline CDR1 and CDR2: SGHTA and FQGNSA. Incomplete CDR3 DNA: TGTGCCAGCAGCCAACCGGGACATTCCTACGAG. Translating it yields CASSQPGHSYE. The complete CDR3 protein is CASSQPGHSYEQYF. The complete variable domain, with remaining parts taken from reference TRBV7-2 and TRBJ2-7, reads GAGVSQSPSNKVTEKGKDVELRCDPISGHTALYWYRQSLGQGLEFLIYFQGNSAPDKSGLPSDRFSAERTGGSVSTLTIQRTQQEDSAVYLCASSQPGHSYEQYFGPGTRLTVT.

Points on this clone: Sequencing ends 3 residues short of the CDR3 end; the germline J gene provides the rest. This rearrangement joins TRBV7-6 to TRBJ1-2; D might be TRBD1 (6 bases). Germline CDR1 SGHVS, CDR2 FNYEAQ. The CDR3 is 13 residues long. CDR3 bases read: TGTGCCAGCAGGACAGGAGGCACAGATACC. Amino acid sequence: CASRTGGTDT. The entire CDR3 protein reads CASRTGGTDTYTF.

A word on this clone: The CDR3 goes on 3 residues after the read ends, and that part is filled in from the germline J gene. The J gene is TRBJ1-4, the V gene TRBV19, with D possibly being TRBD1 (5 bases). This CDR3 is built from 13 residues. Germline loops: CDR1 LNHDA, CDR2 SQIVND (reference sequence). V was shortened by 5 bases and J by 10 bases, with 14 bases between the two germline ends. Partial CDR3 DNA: TGTGCCAGTAGTGAAGTACGGGGGGGAAAA. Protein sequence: CASSEVRGGK. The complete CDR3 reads CASSEVRGGKLFF. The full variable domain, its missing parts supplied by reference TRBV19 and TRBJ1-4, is DGGITQSPKYLFRKEGQNVTLSCEQNLNHDAMYWYRQDPGQGLRLIYYSQIVNDFQKGDIAEGYSVSREKKESFPLTVTSAQKNPTAFYLCASSEVRGGKLFFGSGTQLSVL.

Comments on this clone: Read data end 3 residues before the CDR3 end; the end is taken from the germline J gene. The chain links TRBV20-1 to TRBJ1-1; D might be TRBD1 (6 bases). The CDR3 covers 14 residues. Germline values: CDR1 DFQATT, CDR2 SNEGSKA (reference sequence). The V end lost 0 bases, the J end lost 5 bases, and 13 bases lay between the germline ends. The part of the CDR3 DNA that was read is TGCAGTGCTAGAGATCACCGAGGGGGAACTGAA. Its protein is CSARDHRGGTE. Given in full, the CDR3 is CSARDHRGGTEAFF.

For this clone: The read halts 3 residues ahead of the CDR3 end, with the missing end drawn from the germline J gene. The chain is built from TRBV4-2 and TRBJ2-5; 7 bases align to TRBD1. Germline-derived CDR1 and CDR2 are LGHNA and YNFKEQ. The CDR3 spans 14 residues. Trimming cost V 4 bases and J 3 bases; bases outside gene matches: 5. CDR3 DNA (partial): TGTGCCAGCAGCCCACGAACAGGGGAAGAGACC. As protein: CASSPRTGEET. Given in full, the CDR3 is CASSPRTGEETQYF.

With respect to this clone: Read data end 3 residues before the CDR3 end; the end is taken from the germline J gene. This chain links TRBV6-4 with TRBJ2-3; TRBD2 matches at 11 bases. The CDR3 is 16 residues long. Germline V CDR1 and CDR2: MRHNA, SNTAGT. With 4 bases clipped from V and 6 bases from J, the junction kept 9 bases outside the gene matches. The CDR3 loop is CASSATSGGAHDTQYF. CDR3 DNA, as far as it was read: TGTGCCAGCAGTGCCACTAGCGGGGGCGCTCACGATACG.

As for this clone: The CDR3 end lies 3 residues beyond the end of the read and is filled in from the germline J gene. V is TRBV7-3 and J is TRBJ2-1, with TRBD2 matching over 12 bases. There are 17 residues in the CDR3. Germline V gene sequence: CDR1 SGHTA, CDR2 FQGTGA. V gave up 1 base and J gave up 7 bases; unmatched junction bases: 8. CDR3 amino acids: CASSLKGSTSGRNEQFF. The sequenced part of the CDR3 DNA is TGTGCCAGCAGCTTAAAAGGTAGCACTAGCGGGAGGAATGAG.